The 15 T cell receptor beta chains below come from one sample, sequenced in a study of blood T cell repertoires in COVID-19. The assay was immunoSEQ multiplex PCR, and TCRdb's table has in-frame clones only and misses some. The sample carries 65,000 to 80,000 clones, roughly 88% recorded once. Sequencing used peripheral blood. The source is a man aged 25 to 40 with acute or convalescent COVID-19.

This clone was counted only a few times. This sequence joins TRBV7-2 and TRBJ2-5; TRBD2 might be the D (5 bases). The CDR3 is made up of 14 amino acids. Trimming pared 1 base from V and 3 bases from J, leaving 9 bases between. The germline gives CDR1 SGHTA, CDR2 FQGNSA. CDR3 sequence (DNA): TGTGCCAGCAGCTTAGGAGGGTTTAAAGAGACCCAGTACTTC. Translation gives CASSLGGFKETQYF.

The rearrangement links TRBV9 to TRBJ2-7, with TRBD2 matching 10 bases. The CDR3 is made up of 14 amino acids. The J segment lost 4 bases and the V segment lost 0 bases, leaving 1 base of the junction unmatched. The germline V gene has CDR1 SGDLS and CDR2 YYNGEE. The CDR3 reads CASSVASGSYEQYF. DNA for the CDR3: TGTGCCAGCAGCGTAGCTAGCGGGAGTTACGAGCAGTACTTC. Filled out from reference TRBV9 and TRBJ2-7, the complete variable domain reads DSGVTQTPKHLITATGQRVTLRCSPRSGDLSVYWYQQSLDQGLQFLIQYYNGEERAKGNILERFSAQQFPDLHSELNLSSLELGDSALYFCASSVASGSYEQYFGPGTRLTVT.

The CDR3 DNA sequence: TGCGCCAGCAGCTACGCACCGGGACAGGTTAACAATGAGCAGTTCTTC. The encoded protein is CASSYAPGQVNNEQFF. V gene TRBV5-1 combines with J gene TRBJ2-1, with TRBD1 identical over 8 bases. The germline CDR1 and CDR2 sequences are SGHRS and YFSETQ. V gave up 3 bases and J gave up 5 bases; unmatched junction bases: 10. The length of the CDR3 is 16 residues. Looking up the rest from reference TRBV5-1 and TRBJ2-1 gives the full variable domain: KAGVTQTPRYLIKTRGQQVTLSCSPISGHRSVSWYQQTPGQGLQFLFEYFSETQRNKGNFPGRFSGRQFSNSRSEMNVSTLELGDSALYLCASSYAPGQVNNEQFFGPGTRLTVL.

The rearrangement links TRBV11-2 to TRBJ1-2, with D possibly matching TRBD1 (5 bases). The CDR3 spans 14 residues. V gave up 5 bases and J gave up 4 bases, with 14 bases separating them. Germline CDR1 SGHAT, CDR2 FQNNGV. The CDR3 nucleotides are TGTGCCAGCAGCACAGACAGCCTGGGCTATGGCTACACCTTC. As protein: CASSTDSLGYGYTF. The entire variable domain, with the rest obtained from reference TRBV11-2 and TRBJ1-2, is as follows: EAGVAQSPRYKIIEKRQSVAFWCNPISGHATLYWYQQILGQGPKLLIQFQNNGVVDDSQLPKDRFSAERLKGVDSTLKIQPAKLEDSAVYLCASSTDSLGYGYTFGSGTRLTVV.

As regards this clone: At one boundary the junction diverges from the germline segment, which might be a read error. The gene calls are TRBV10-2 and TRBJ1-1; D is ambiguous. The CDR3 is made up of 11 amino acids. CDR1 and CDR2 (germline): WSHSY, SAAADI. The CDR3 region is CASSEYTEAFF. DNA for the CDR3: TGCGCCAGCAGTGAGTACACCGAAGCTTTCTTT.

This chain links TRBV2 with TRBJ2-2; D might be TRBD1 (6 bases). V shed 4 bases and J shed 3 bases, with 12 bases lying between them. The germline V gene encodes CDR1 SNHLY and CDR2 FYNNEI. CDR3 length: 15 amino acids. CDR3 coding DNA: TGTGCCAGCAGTGGGACAGACACATACACCGGGGAGCTGTTTTTT. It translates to CASSGTDTYTGELFF. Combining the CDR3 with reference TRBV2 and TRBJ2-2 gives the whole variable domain EPEVTQTPSHQVTQMGQEVILRCVPISNHLYFYWYRQILGQKVEFLVSFYNNEISEKSEIFDDQFSVERPDGSNFTLKIRSTKLEDSAMYFCASSGTDTYTGELFFGEGSRLTVL.

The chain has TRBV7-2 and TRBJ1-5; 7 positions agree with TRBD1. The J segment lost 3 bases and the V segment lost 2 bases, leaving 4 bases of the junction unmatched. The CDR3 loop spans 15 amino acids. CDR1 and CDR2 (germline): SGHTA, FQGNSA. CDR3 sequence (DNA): TGTGCCAGCAGCTTACAAGGGGGCGCCAATCAGCCCCAGCATTTT. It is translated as CASSLQGGANQPQHF.

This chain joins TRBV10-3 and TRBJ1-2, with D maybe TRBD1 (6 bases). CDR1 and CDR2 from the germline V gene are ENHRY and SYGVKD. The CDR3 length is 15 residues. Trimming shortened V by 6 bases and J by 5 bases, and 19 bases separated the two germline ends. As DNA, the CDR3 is TGTGCCATCAGGGCAGGGGAAGCTTATTCTTATGGCTACACCTTC. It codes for CAIRAGEAYSYGYTF.

CDR3 protein: CASRSDISYEQYV. The CDR3 bases are TGTGCCAGCAGATCCGACATCTCCTACGAGCAGTACGTC. J is TRBJ2-7 and V is TRBV28; no firm D call. The CDR3 runs 13 residues. The germline V gene encodes CDR1 MDHEN and CDR2 SYDVKM. The V end lost 6 bases, the J end lost 0 bases, and 9 bases lay between the germline ends.

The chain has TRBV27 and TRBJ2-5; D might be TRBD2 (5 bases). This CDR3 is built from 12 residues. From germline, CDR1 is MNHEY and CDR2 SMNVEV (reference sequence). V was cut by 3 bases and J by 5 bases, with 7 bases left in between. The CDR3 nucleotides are TGTGCCAGCAGTTTCCGAGGGGAGACCCAGTACTTC. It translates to CASSFRGETQYF.

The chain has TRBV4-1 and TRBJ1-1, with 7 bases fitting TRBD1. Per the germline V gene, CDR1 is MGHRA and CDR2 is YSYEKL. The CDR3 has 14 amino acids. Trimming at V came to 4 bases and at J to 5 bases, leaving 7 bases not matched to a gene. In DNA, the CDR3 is TGCGCCAGCAGCCGTCAGGGACAGTTGACTGAAGCTTTCTTT. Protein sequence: CASSRQGQLTEAFF.

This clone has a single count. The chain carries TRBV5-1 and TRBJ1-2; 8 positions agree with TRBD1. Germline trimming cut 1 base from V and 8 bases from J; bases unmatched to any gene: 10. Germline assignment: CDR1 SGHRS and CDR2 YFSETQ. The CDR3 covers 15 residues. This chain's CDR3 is CASSLLAGQGHGYTF. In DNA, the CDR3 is TGCGCCAGCAGCTTGTTGGCTGGACAGGGTCACGGCTACACCTTC.

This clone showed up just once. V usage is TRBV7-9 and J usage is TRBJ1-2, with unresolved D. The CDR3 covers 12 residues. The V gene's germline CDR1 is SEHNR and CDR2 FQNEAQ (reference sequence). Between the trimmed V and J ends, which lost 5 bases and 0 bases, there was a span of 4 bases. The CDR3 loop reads CASSNTNYGYTF. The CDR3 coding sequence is TGTGCCAGCAGCAACACTAACTATGGCTACACCTTC.

CDR3 in amino acids: CASTPRRSSGNTIYF. In DNA form, the CDR3 reads TGTGCCAGCACCCCCCGGAGGTCCTCTGGAAACACCATATATTTT. This chain connects TRBV3-1 (or the pseudogene TRBV3-2) to TRBJ1-3; no reliable D call. Trimming removed 7 bases at V and 0 bases at J, with 13 bases between. The length of the CDR3 is 15 residues. In germline, CDR1 is LGHDT, CDR2 YNNKEL (reference sequence).

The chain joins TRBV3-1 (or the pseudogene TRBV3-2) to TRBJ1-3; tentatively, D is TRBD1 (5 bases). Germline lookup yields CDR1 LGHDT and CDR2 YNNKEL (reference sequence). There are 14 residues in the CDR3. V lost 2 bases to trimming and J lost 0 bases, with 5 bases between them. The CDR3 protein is CASSQQGSGNTIYF. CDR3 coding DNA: TGTGCCAGCAGCCAACAGGGCTCTGGAAACACCATATATTTT.